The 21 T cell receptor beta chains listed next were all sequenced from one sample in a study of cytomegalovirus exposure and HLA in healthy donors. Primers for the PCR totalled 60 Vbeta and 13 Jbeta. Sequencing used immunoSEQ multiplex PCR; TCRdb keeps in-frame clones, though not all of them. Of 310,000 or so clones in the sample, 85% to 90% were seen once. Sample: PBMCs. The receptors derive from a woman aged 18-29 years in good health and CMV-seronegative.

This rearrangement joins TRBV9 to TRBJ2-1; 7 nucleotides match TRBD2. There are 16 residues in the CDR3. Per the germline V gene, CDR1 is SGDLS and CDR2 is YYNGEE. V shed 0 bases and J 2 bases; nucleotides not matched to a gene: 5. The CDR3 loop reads CASSVAGTTPYNEQFF. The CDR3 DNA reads TGTGCCAGCAGCGTAGCGGGGACTACTCCCTACAATGAGCAGTTCTTC. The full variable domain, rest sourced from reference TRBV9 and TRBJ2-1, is DSGVTQTPKHLITATGQRVTLRCSPRSGDLSVYWYQQSLDQGLQFLIQYYNGEERAKGNILERFSAQQFPDLHSELNLSSLELGDSALYFCASSVAGTTPYNEQFFGPGTRLTVL.

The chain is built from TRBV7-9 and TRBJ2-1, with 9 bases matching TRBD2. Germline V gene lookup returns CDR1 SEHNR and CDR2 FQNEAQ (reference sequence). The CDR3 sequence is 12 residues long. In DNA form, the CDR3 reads TGTGTGTGGCTAGCGGGGTCCAATGAGCAGTTCTTC. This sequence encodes CVWLAGSNEQFF.

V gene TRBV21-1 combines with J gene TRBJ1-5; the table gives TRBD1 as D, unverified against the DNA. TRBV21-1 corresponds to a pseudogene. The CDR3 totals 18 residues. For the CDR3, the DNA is TGTGCCAGCAGCCCCGACAGGGGGCGTCCCTTCAGCAATCAGCCCCAGCATTTT. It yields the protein CASSPDRGRPFSNQPQHF.

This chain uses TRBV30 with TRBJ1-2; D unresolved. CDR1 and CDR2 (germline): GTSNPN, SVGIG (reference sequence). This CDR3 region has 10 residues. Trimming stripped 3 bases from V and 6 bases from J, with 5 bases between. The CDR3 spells CAWSYHGYTF. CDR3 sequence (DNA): TGTGCCTGGAGCTACCATGGCTACACCTTC.

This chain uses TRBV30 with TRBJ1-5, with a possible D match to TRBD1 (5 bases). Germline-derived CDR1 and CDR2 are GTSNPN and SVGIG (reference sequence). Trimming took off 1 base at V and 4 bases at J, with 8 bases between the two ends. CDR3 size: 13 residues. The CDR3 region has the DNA TGTGCCTGGAGTGGGGGGGGAAATCAGCCCCAGCATTTT. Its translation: CAWSGGGNQPQHF.

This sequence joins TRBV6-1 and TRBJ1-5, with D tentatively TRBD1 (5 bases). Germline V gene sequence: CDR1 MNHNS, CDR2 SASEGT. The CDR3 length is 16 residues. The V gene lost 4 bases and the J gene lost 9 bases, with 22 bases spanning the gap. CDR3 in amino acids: CASSVGVVGGVGPQHF. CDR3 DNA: TGTGCCAGCAGTGTCGGTGTAGTGGGGGGGGTTGGGCCCCAGCATTTT.

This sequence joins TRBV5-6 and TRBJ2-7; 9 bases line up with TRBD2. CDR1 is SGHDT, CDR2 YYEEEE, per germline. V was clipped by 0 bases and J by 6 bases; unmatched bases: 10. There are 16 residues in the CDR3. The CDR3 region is CASSLAGWRGGAEQYF. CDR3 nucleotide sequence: TGTGCCAGCAGCTTGGCCGGCTGGCGGGGGGGCGCCGAGCAGTACTTC.

The CDR3 region is CASSSQGAAYEQYF. The CDR3 region has the DNA TGTGCCAGCAGCTCCCAGGGGGCTGCCTACGAGCAGTACTTC. The rearrangement links TRBV7-8 to TRBJ2-7; 8 bases agree with TRBD1. Germline V gives CDR1 SGHVS, CDR2 FQNEAQ. With V trimmed by 4 bases and J by 2 bases, 4 bases remained unmatched. The CDR3 consists of 14 residues.

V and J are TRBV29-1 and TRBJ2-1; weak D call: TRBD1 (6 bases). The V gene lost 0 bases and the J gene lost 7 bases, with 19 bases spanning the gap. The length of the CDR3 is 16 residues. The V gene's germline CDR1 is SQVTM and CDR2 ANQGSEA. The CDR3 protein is CSVEDTHRDHGNEQFF. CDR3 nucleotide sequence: TGCAGCGTTGAAGATACACACAGGGATCATGGAAATGAGCAGTTCTTC.

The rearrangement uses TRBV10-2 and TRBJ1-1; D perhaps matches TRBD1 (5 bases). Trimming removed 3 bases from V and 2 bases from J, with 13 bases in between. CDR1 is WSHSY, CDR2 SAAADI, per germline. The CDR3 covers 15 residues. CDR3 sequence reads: CASSDATGENTEAFF. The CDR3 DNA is TGCGCCAGCAGTGACGCTACAGGTGAAAACACTGAAGCTTTCTTT.

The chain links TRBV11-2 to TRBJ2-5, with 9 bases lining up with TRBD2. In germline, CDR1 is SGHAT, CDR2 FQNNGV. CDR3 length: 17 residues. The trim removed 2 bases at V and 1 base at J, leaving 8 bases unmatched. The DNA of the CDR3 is TGTGCCAGCAGCTTAACTCCCAGCGGGGGGCCCCAAGAGACCCAGTACTTC. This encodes CASSLTPSGGPQETQYF.

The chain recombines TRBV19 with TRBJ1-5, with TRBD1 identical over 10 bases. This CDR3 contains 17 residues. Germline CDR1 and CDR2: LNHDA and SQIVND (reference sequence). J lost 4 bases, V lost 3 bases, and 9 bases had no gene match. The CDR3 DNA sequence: TGTGCCAGTAGTATCTCAACGGGACAGGGGTTTAATCAGCCCCAGCATTTT. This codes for CASSISTGQGFNQPQHF.

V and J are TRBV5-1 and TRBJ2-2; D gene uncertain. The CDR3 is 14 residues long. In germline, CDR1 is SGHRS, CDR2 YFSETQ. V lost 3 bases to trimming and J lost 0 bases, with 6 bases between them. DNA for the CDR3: TGCGCCAGCAGCTCCGGAGCGAACACCGGGGAGCTGTTTTTT. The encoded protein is CASSSGANTGELFF.

CDR3 DNA: TGCGCCAGCAGGGACAGGGTGGGTCAGCCCCAGCATTTT. Protein: CASRDRVGQPQHF. J is TRBJ1-5 and V is TRBV10-2; 8 positions match TRBD1. This CDR3 is built from 13 residues. The trim removed 6 bases at V and 6 bases at J, leaving 4 bases unmatched. CDR1 is WSHSY and CDR2 is SAAADI in the germline V gene.

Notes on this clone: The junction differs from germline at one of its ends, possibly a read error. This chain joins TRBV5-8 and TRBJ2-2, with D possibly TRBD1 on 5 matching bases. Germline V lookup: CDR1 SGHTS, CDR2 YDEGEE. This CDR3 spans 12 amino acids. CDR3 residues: CASSLGPGELFF. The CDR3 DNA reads TGTGCCAGCAGTTTGGGGCCCGGGGAGCTGTTTTTT.

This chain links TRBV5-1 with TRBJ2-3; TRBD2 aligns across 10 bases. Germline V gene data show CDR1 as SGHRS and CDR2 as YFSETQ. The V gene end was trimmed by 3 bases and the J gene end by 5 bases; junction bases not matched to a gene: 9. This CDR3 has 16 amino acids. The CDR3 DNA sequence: TGCGCCAGCAGCTCGGTAGCGGGGGGACTAAAAGATACGCAGTATTTT. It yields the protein CASSSVAGGLKDTQYF.

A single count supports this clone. This chain's CDR3 is CASSLGGGSYEQYF. DNA of the CDR3: TGTGCCAGCAGTTTGGGGGGGGGATCCTACGAGCAGTACTTC. This chain uses TRBV9 with TRBJ2-7, with 7 bases that match TRBD2. The CDR3 runs 14 residues. The V gene's germline CDR1 is SGDLS and CDR2 YYNGEE. Unmatched junction bases numbered 6, after V lost 5 bases and J lost 1 base.

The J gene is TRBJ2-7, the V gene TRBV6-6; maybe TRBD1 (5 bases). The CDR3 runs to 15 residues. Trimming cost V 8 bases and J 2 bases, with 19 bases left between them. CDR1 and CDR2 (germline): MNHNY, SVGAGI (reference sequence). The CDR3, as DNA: TGTGCCAGCGTTCTGGGCCCAACAGGAACCTACGAGCAGTACTTC. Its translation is CASVLGPTGTYEQYF.

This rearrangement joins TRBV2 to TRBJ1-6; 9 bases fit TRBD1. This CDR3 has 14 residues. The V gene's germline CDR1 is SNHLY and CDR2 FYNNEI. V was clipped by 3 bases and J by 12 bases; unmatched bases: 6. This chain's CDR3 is CASSDRDRELPLHF. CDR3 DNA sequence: TGTGCCAGCAGTGACCGGGACAGGGAGCTACCCCTCCACTTT.

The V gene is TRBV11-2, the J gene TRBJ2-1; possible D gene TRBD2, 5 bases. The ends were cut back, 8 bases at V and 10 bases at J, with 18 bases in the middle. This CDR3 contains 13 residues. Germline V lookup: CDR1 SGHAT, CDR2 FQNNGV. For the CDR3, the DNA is TGTGCCAGCGGGGAGCCCTTAAGAGTGGAGCAGTTCTTC. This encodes CASGEPLRVEQFF.

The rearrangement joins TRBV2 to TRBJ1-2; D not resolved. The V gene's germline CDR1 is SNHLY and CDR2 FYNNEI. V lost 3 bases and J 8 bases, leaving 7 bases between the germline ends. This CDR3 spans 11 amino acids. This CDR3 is CASSDSEGYTF. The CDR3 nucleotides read TGTGCCAGCAGTGACTCGGAGGGCTACACCTTC.